Here is one TCR beta chain with its context. V dropped 3 bases and J dropped 2 bases, with 10 bases sitting between them. The CDR3 has 14 amino acids. From germline, CDR1 is ENHRY and CDR2 SYGVKD. All of the isolated RNA was reverse transcribed, so expressed TCRB transcripts were sequenced. The method was immunoSEQ multiplex PCR; TCRdb's version includes in-frame clones alone and lacks a portion of them. The sample has 500,000 to 700,000 clones; less than 20% are singletons. This entry belongs to a study of beta chain features in type 1 diabetes. The rearrangement links TRBV10-3 to TRBJ1-2, with D tentatively TRBD1 (6 bases). The sequence was collected from a man aged 18 to 29 in good health. The sequenced sample was naive CD4+ T cells from blood. The CDR3 nucleotides are TGTGCCATCAGTGAATATGGACAGAACTATGGCTACACCTTC. Its translation: CAISEYGQNYGYTF.